This T cell receptor (beta chain) was captured in a study of shared clonotypes between healthy human individuals. General study results and limits: Since donors were few, the genetic and exposure-history diversity represented was limited.

The CDR3 is 8 residues long. The ends were cut back, 8 bases at V and 7 bases at J, with 2 bases in the middle. Per the germline V gene, CDR1 is SNHLY and CDR2 is FYNNEI. As to this clone: Its specificity is not known.

Unsorted PBMC DNA sequencing spanned ten immunoSEQ deep assay plates. Source study methods: ImmunoSEQ output lacked quality scores and full-length reads, limiting matched filtering. The repertoire was sequenced with immunoSEQ multiplex PCR; TCRdb's copy has only in-frame clones and lacks some. V, J and clone size are those of that table, while D and trimming were read from the DNA. This table holds hundreds of thousands of clones, roughly four fifths found once. This TCR came from a woman aged 40 to 55 in good health. Some clones in this sample may be carry-over from other donors' samples. The rearrangement links TRBV2 to TRBJ1-2, with D hard to call. Sequencing was carried out using PBMCs. The CDR3 loop is CASGGYTF. In DNA, the CDR3 is TGTGCCAGCGGTGGCTACACCTTC.